A single sample gave rise to the 14 T cell receptor beta chains below, sequenced in a study of blood T cell repertoires in COVID-19. Clones were sequenced by immunoSEQ multiplex PCR, and TCRdb holds only the in-frame ones, with some missing. The table lists roughly 700,000 clones, about 90% of them singletons. Material for sequencing was peripheral blood. These TCRs come from a woman aged 18 to 35 with acute or convalescent COVID-19.

This chain uses TRBV5-1 with TRBJ2-2, with 7 bases lining up with TRBD2. CDR1 is SGHRS, CDR2 YFSETQ, per germline. J was trimmed by 1 base and V by 4 bases; bases with no gene match: 4. CDR3 length equals 15 residues. CDR3 protein: CASSLPGGNTGELFF. As DNA, the CDR3 is TGCGCCAGCAGCCTACCGGGGGGGAACACCGGGGAGCTGTTTTTT.

This chain's CDR3 is CASSFEGQNYGYTF. The DNA for the CDR3 is TGCGCCAGCAGCTTCGAAGGACAGAACTATGGCTACACCTTC. The rearrangement links TRBV5-1 to TRBJ1-2, with a tentative D call TRBD1 (6 bases). Looked up from germline, CDR1 is SGHRS and CDR2 is YFSETQ. The V gene lost 2 bases and the J gene lost 2 bases, with 10 bases spanning the gap. The CDR3 totals 14 residues.

The V and J genes are TRBV3-1 (or the pseudogene TRBV3-2) and TRBJ2-7, with no clear D. The CDR3 contains 12 residues. Trimming shortened V by 5 bases and J by 1 base, and 6 bases separated the two germline ends. Germline CDR1 and CDR2: LGHDT and YNNKEL (reference sequence). CDR3 nucleotide sequence: TGTGCCAGCAGCGCAGGATCCTACGAGCAGTACTTC. It codes for CASSAGSYEQYF.

This clone was observed once. This chain uses TRBV12-5 with TRBJ2-7, with TRBD1 identical over 9 bases. V shed 5 bases and J 7 bases; nucleotides not matched to a gene: 15. This CDR3 region has 16 residues. Germline CDR1 and CDR2: LGHNT and FRNRAP. Here the CDR3 reads CASGPRRIGQGIEQYF. CDR3 bases: TGTGCTAGTGGTCCACGCCGGATCGGACAGGGGATTGAGCAGTACTTC. Combining the CDR3 with reference TRBV12-5 and TRBJ2-7 gives the whole variable domain DARVTQTPRHKVTEMGQEVTMRCQPILGHNTVFWYRQTMMQGLELLAYFRNRAPLDDSGMPKDRFSAEMPDATLATLKIQPSEPRDSAVYFCASGPRRIGQGIEQYFGPGTRLTVT.

The gene calls are TRBV5-1 and TRBJ2-7; D uncertain. V gave up 2 bases and J gave up 2 bases, with 11 bases separating them. The length of the CDR3 is 14 residues. The germline V gene has CDR1 SGHRS and CDR2 YFSETQ. The chain's CDR3 is CASSFAASPYEQYF. The DNA for the CDR3 is TGCGCCAGCAGCTTCGCGGCCAGTCCCTACGAGCAGTACTTC.

In its sample, this clone was seen once. CDR3 nucleotides: TGTGCCAGCAGCTCGGCGGGGCAGGCCTACAATGAGCAGTTCTTC. This sequence encodes CASSSAGQAYNEQFF. V and J are TRBV7-2 and TRBJ2-1; tentatively, D is TRBD2 (6 bases). V was trimmed by 4 bases and J by 2 bases, leaving 12 bases between them. The CDR3 has 15 amino acids. Looked up from germline, CDR1 is SGHTA and CDR2 is FQGNSA.

The chain employs TRBV5-1 and TRBJ2-7; D remains unclear. Deletions cut 4 bases from V and 2 bases from J, with 10 bases between. CDR1 and CDR2 from the germline V gene are SGHRS and YFSETQ. CDR3 length equals 13 residues. CDR3 in DNA: TGCGCCAGCAGCATAGGAGATCCCTACGAGCAGTACTTC. This encodes CASSIGDPYEQYF.

The sample holds one count of this clone. The CDR3 protein is CASSYGGEQYF. CDR3 nucleotide sequence: TGTGCCAGCAGCTACGGGGGCGAGCAGTACTTC. The chain is built from TRBV7-9 and TRBJ2-7; weak D call: TRBD2 (6 bases). Germline V gene lookup returns CDR1 SEHNR and CDR2 FQNEAQ (reference sequence). The CDR3 totals 11 residues. V was cut by 4 bases and J by 6 bases, with 7 bases left in between.

This chain links TRBV3-1 (or the pseudogene TRBV3-2) with TRBJ2-1, with TRBD2 matching 8 bases. CDR3 length: 15 residues. CDR1 LGHDT and CDR2 YNNKEL come from the germline V gene (reference sequence). V shed 6 bases, J shed 5 bases, and the junction held 9 bases outside the gene matches. Here the CDR3 reads CASSFTGGPHNEQFF. The CDR3, as DNA: TGTGCCAGCAGTTTCACGGGGGGGCCCCACAATGAGCAGTTCTTC.

The chain joins TRBV3-1 (or the pseudogene TRBV3-2) to TRBJ2-7; 8 positions match TRBD1. The trim removed 3 bases at V and 1 base at J, leaving 2 bases unmatched. The germline V gene has CDR1 LGHDT and CDR2 YNNKEL (reference sequence). The CDR3 totals 14 residues. The chain's CDR3 is CASSHGTGSYEQYF. The CDR3 DNA sequence: TGTGCCAGCAGCCATGGGACAGGTTCCTACGAGCAGTACTTC.

The rearrangement links TRBV12-3 or TRBV12-4 to TRBJ1-2, with 9 bases lining up with TRBD1. CDR3 length equals 13 residues. V shed 6 bases, J shed 4 bases, and the junction held 3 bases outside the gene matches. CDR3 amino acids: CASRTTGGYGYTF. The CDR3 DNA reads TGTGCCAGCAGGACGACAGGGGGCTATGGCTACACCTTC.

The chain combines TRBV19 with TRBJ1-2, with unresolved D. Germline V CDR1 and CDR2: LNHDA, SQIVND (reference sequence). Trimming took 5 bases from V and 6 from J, leaving 16 bases between them. The CDR3 is 14 residues long. This chain's CDR3 is CASSPLLTRNGYTF. CDR3 bases: TGTGCCAGTAGTCCACTCTTAACCCGTAATGGCTACACCTTC.

This chain uses TRBV7-9 with TRBJ2-1, with D possibly being TRBD2 (6 bases). CDR3 length: 14 residues. The V gene lost 6 bases and the J gene lost 2 bases, with 11 bases spanning the gap. Germline lookup yields CDR1 SEHNR and CDR2 FQNEAQ (reference sequence). The CDR3 coding sequence is TGTGCCAGCAGGGGGCGGGGCACCTACAATGAGCAGTTCTTC. Its protein product is CASRGRGTYNEQFF.

The chain couples TRBV27 to TRBJ2-2, with a possible D match to TRBD2 (5 bases). The germline V and J ends were trimmed by 4 bases and 3 bases, with 6 bases remaining between them. Germline CDR1 is MNHEY and CDR2 is SMNVEV (reference sequence). The CDR3 runs 13 residues. The CDR3 region is CASSYGDTGELFF. DNA of the CDR3: TGTGCCAGCAGTTACGGGGACACCGGGGAGCTGTTTTTT.